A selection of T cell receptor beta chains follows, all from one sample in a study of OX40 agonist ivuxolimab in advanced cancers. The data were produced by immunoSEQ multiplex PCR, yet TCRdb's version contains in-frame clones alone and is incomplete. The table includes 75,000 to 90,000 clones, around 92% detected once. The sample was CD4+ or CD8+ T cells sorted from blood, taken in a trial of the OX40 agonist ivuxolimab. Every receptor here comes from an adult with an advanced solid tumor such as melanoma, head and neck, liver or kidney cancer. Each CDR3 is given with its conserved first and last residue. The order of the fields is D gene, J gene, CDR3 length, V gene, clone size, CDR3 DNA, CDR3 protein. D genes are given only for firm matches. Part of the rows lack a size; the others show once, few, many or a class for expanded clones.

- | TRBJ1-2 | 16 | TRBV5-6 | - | TGTGCCAGCAGCTTGGGCAGGGCCGCCTGGAACTATGGCTACACCTTC | CASSLGRAAWNYGYTF
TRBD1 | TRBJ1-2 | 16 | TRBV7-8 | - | TGTGCCAGCAGCTTAAAGGGCCGGACAGGGGACTATGGCTACACCTTC | CASSLKGRTGDYGYTF
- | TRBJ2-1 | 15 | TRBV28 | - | TGTGCCAGCAGTTTACCCGGACAGTTCTACAATGAGCAGTTCTTC | CASSLPGQFYNEQFF
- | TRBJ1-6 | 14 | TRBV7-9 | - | TGTGCCAGCAGCTTATCCCGGACAGCTTCACCCCTCCACTTT | CASSLSRTASPLHF
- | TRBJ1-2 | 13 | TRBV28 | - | TGTGCCAGCAGACCTTCAGTCAACTATGGCTACACCTTC | CASRPSVNYGYTF
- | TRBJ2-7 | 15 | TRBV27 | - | TGTGCCAGCAGTTTAAGGGCAGGGATCTCCTACGAGCAGTACTTC | CASSLRAGISYEQYF
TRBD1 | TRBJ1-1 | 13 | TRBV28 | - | TGTGCCAGCAGTCCTGGGACAGACCTAGAAGCTTTCTTT | CASSPGTDLEAFF
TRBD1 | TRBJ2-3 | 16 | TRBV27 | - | TGTGCCAGCAGTTTATCCCGGGACAGGGTCGCGGATACGCAGTATTTT | CASSLSRDRVADTQYF
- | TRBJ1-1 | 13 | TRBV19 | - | TGTGCCAGTAGACGAGGGGTTGGCACTGAAGCTTTCTTT | CASRRGVGTEAFF
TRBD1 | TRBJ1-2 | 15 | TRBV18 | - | TGTGCCAGCTCACCCGCCAGGGACAGGGCTGATGGCTACACCTTC | CASSPARDRADGYTF
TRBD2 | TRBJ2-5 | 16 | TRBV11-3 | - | TGTGCCAGCAGCCTATCTAGCGGGGGACCTCAAGAGACCCAGTACTTC | CASSLSSGGPQETQYF
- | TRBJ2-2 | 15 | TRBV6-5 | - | TGTGCCAGCAGAAATAGAGGGGCGAGCACCGGGGAGCTGTTTTTT | CASRNRGASTGELFF
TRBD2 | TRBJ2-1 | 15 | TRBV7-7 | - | TGTGCTAGCAGCTTGGAACTAGCGGGAGGGAATGAGCAGTTCTTC | CASSLELAGGNEQFF
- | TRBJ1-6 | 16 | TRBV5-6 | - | TGTGCCAGCAGCCTTGCCCGGGCATCCTATAATTCACCCCTCCACTTT | CASSLARASYNSPLHF
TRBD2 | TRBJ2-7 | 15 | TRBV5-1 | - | TGCGCCAGCAGCTCAACTAGCGGGCCCTGGAACGAGCAGTACTTC | CASSSTSGPWNEQYF
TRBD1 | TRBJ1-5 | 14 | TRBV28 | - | TGTGCCAGCAGTTTATTCAGGGGGGGTCAGCCCCAGCATTTT | CASSLFRGGQPQHF
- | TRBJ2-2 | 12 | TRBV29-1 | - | TGCAGCGTTGAGTGGGTAACCGGGGAGCTGTTTTTT | CSVEWVTGELFF
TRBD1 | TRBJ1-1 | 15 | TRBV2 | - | TGTGCCAGCAGTACACGCAGGGGGCGCTTACCCGAAGCTTTCTTT | CASSTRRGRLPEAFF
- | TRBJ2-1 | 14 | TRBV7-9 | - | TGTGCCAGCAGCTTAGGAGAATCCTACAATGAGCAGTTCTTC | CASSLGESYNEQFF
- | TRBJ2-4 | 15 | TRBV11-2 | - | TGTGCCAGCAGCCCCTGGTTGGGAGTCAAAAACATTCAGTACTTC | CASSPWLGVKNIQYF
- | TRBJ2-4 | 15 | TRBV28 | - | TGTGCCAGCAGTACGAGGACACCACCCAAAAACATTCAGTACTTC | CASSTRTPPKNIQYF
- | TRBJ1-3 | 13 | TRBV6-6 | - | TGTGCCAGCAGGCGCGACAGCGGCAACACCATATATTTT | CASRRDSGNTIYF
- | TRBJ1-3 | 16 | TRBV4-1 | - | TGCGCCAGCAGCCAACCCTCAGGGGTGCTTGGAAACACCATATATTTT | CASSQPSGVLGNTIYF
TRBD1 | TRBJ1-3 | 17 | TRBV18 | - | TGTGCCAGCTCACCGGGACAGGGAATCTACTCTGGAAACACCATATATTTT | CASSPGQGIYSGNTIYF
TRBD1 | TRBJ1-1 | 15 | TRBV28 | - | TGTGCCAGCAGTTCCCTACTTTTACAGGGGGGTGAAGCTTTCTTT | CASSSLLLQGGEAFF
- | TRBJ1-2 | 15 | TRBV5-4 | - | TGTGCCAGCAGCTTGGAATTAGCGGCGAACTATGGCTACACCTTC | CASSLELAANYGYTF
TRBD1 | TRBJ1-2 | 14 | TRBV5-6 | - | TGTGCCAGCAGCCTGGACAGGGAATACTATGGCTACACCTTC | CASSLDREYYGYTF
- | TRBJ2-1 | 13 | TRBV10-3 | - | TGTGCCATCAGTTCGCCTCGGGAGTATGAGCAGTTCTTC | CAISSPREYEQFF
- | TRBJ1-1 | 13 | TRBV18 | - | TGTGCCAGCTCTCTAAACCCCGCCGGTGAAGCTTTCTTT | CASSLNPAGEAFF
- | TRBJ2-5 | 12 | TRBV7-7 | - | TGTGCTAGCAGCTTAGAACGGGGGACCCAGTACTTC | CASSLERGTQYF
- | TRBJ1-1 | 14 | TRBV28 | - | TGTGCCACCGCGAATGCGGGTAGGAACACTGAAGCTTTCTTT | CATANAGRNTEAFF
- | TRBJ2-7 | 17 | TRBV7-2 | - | TGTGCCAGCAGCTTATTGTTGGGGCGGACGACCTCCTACGAGCAGTACTTC | CASSLLLGRTTSYEQYF
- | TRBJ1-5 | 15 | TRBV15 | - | TGTGCCACCACCATACGGGCCGGGAGCAATCAGCCCCAGCATTTT | CATTIRAGSNQPQHF
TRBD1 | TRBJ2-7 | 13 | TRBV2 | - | TGTGCCAGCAGAAACCGGGACAGGGGCGAGCAGTACTTC | CASRNRDRGEQYF
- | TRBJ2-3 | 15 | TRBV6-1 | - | TGTGCCAGCAGTTTGGGGGCGGGGCGCACAGATACGCAGTATTTT | CASSLGAGRTDTQYF
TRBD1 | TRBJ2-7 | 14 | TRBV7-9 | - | TGTGCCAGCAGCTCCTTATCAGGGGGTGGCGAGCAGTACTTC | CASSSLSGGGEQYF
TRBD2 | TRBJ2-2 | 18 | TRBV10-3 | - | TGTGCCATCAGGGGGACTAGCGGGGGCGTGGAAGGCACCGGGGAGCTGTTTTTT | CAIRGTSGGVEGTGELFF
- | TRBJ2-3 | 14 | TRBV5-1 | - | TGCGCCAGCACCCGTGAGACAACGGAAGATACGCAGTATTTT | CASTRETTEDTQYF
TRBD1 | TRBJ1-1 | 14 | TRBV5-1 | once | TGCGCCAGCAGCCCCACACAGGGGACCACTGAAGCTTTCTTT | CASSPTQGTTEAFF
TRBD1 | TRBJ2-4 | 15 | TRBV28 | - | TGTGCCAGCAGTACAGGGGCCGAGGGGGAAAACATTCAGTACTTC | CASSTGAEGENIQYF